The rows below give T cell receptor beta chains drawn from one sample of a study of blood T cells in healthy people across ages. TCRdb independently ran MiXCR on the 5' RACE reads; one entry per CDR3 protein. The sample has more than 1 million distinct CDR3 sequences, around 45% seen once. Sequencing was done on a sample of blood. These receptors were collected from a woman aged 55-70 years in good health. The CDR3 runs from the conserved cysteine through the conserved F or W. A D gene is named only where the DNA matches it firmly. Expanded clones are given a class, and other clones once, few, many or no size at all.

cdr3_nt cdr3_aa j_call v_call d_call clone_size
TGCAGTGCTAGACCAGCGGGAGGGCCTCGGGAGACCCAGTACTTC CSARPAGGPRETQYF TRBJ2-5 TRBV20-1 TRBD2 .
TGTGCCAGCGGAGTAGCGGGAGGCAATGAGCAGTTCTTC CASGVAGGNEQFF TRBJ2-1 TRBV7-9 TRBD2 few
TGTGCCGTCAGCTCCCGGGGGCTAGAGCAGTACTTC CAVSSRGLEQYF TRBJ2-5 TRBV10-3 . few
TGTGCCAGCAACGCACTGGCGGGAGATGAGCAGTTCTTC CASNALAGDEQFF TRBJ2-1 TRBV25-1 TRBD2 .
TGCGCCAGCAGCCAAGATGAGGGAGCTTTGGATACGCAGTATTTT CASSQDEGALDTQYF TRBJ2-3 TRBV4-3 . .
TGTGCCAGCAGCCCTGGACGCTACGAGCAGTACTTC CASSPGRYEQYF TRBJ2-7 TRBV7-9 . many
TGCAGTGCTGGTCCCAGGGTTTACGAGCAGTACTTC CSAGPRVYEQYF TRBJ2-7 TRBV20-1 . .
TGTGCCAGCAGTTTGGGGAACGGCTATGGCTACACCTTC CASSLGNGYGYTF TRBJ1-2 TRBV12-3/TRBV12-4 . .
TGTGCCAGCAGTCGGGGGGCGGGAAACTATGGCTACACCTTC CASSRGAGNYGYTF TRBJ1-2 TRBV2 . once
TGTGCCAGCAGTTACCAGGGCCCTTACAATGAGCAGTTCTTC CASSYQGPYNEQFF TRBJ2-1 TRBV6-5 . .
TGTGCCAGCAATGACAACTACAATGAGCAGTTCTTC CASNDNYNEQFF TRBJ2-1 TRBV6-1 . few
TGTGCCAGCAGCCCCCCATCTAGAGGGGGCTCCTACGAGCAGTACTTC CASSPPSRGGSYEQYF TRBJ2-7 TRBV6-2/TRBV6-3 . .
TGTGCCAGCAGCTTATTGTCCGGGGACGAAGGCTACACCTTC CASSLLSGDEGYTF TRBJ1-2 TRBV7-2 . .
TGTGCCAGCAGCGGGGGACTAGCGGGAGGCCGTCAATCCTACAATGAGCAGTACTTC CASSGGLAGGRQSYNEQYF TRBJ2-7 TRBV7-9 TRBD2 .
TGCAGTGCGCAGCGGGAGGGAACCTACAATGAGCAGTTCTTC CSAQREGTYNEQFF TRBJ2-1 TRBV20-1 TRBD2 .
TGCAGTGCTAGAGCACAGGGGCTAAGCTCCTACAATGAGCAGTTCTTC CSARAQGLSSYNEQFF TRBJ2-1 TRBV20-1 TRBD1 .
TGTGCCAGCAGCTTCCGGGGGGGGGACAATGAGCAGTACTTC CASSFRGGDNEQYF TRBJ2-7 TRBV7-2 TRBD2 .
TGTGCCAGCAGTCCGCTTGGGGGTGGGGATGAGCAGTTCTTC CASSPLGGGDEQFF TRBJ2-1 TRBV25-1 . many
TGTGCCAGCAGCGCGACGGACAGGGGTTCCTACGAGCAGTACTTC CASSATDRGSYEQYF TRBJ2-7 TRBV7-6 TRBD1 .
TGTGCCAGCAGCCAAGATCTCTTCGCGGGGGACAGATCCTACGAGCAGTACTTC CASSQDLFAGDRSYEQYF TRBJ2-7 TRBV14 . few
TGTGCCAGCAGCCAAGCTCTTCCGGGACCGGCCAGTCTTGGCTATGGCTACACCTTC CASSQALPGPASLGYGYTF TRBJ1-2 TRBV4-2 . .
TGTGCCAGCAGCTTAGGGGATGTGGCAGACACAGATACGCAGTATTTT CASSLGDVADTDTQYF TRBJ2-3 TRBV7-6 . .
TGCAGCGTTGAAGAGGGGCTCTATGGCTACACCTTC CSVEEGLYGYTF TRBJ1-2 TRBV29-1 . .
TGTGCCAGCAGTTCCCCCCGGGACAGGGTCTCCTCTGGGGCCAACGTCCTGACTTTC CASSSPRDRVSSGANVLTF TRBJ2-6 TRBV6-5 TRBD1 .